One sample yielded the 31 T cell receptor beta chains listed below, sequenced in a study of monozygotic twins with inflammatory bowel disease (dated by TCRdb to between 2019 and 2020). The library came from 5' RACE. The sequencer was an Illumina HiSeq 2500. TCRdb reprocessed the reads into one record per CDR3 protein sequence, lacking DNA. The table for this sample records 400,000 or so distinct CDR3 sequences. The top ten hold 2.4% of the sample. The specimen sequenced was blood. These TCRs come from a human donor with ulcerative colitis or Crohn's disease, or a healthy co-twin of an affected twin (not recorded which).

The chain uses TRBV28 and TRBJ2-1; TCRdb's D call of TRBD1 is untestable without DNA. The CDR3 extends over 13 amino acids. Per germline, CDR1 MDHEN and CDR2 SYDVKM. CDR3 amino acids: CASSLIGTNEQFF.

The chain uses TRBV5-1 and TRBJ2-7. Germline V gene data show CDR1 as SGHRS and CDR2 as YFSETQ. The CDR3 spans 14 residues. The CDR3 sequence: CASSLESNSYEQYF.

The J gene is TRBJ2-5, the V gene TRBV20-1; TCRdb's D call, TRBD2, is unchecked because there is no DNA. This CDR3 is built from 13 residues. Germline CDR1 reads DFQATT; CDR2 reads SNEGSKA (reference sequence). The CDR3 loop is CTQLVVGVETQYF.

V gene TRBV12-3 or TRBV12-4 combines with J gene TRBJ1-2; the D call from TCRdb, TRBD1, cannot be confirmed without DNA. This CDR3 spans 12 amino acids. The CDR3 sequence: CASTFMGGGYTF.

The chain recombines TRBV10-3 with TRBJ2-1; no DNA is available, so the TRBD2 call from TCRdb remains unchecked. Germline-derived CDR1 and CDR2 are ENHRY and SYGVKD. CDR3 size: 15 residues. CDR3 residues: CAISPGGRAYNEQFF.

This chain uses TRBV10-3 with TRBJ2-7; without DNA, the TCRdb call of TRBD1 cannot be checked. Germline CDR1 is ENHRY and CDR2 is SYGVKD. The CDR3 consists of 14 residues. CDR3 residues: CAISAGGWSYEQYF.

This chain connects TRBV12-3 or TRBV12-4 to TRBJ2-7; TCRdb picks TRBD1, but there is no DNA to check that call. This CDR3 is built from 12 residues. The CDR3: CASRGDQGEQYF.

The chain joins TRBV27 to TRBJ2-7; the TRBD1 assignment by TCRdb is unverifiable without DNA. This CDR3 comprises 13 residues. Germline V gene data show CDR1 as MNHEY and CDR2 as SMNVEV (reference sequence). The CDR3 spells CASSWGQGKGLYF.

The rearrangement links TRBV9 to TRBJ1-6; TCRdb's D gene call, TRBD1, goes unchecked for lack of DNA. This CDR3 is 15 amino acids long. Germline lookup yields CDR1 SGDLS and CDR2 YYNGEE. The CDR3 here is CASSEGTGRDSPLHF.

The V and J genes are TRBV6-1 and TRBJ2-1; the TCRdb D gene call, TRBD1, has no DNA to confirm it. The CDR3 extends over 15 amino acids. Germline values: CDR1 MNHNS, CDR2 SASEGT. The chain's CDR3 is CASSEDRGDYNEQFF.

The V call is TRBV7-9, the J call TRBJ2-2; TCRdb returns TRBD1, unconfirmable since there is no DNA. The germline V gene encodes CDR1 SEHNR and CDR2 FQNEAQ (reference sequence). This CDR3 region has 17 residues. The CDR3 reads CASSLIPGQTNTGELFF.

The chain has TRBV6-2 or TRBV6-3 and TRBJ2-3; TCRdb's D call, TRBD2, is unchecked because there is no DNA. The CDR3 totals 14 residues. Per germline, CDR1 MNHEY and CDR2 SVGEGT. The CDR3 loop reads CASSYLAFTDTQYF.

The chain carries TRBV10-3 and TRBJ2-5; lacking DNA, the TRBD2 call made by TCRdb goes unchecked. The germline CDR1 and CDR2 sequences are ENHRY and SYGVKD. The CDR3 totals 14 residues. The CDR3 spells CAISSGGSQETQYF.

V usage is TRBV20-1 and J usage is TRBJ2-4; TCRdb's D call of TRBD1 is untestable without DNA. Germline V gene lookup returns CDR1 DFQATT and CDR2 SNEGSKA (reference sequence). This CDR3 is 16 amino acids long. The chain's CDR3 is CSAEPGTGDQWDIQYF.

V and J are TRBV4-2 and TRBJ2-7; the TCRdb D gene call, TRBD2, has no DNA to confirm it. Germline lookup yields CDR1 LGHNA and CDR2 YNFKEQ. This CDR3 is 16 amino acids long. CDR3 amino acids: CASSQDPWTSSYEQYF.

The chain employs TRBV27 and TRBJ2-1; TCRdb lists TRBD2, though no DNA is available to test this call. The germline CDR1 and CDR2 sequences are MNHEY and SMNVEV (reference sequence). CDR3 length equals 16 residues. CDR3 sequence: CASSSIGLAANNEQFF.

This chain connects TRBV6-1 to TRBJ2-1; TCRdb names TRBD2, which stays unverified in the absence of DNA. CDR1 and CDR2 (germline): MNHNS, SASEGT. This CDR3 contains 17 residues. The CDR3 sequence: CASKKRTSGGRGNEQFF.

CDR3 in amino acids: CASSPGDLKNTEAFF. This chain links TRBV11-2 with TRBJ1-1; checking the TCRdb D call of TRBD1 is not possible without DNA. The CDR3 extends over 15 amino acids. Germline CDR1 and CDR2: SGHAT and FQNNGV.

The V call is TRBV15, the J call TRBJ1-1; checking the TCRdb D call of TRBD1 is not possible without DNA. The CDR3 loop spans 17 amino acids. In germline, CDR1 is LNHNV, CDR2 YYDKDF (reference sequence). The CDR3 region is CATSREPGGRLNTEAFF.

The CDR3 region is CASSDDSLYGYTF. The gene calls are TRBV2 and TRBJ1-2; TCRdb returns TRBD1, unconfirmable since there is no DNA. Germline V lookup: CDR1 SNHLY, CDR2 FYNNEI. The CDR3 spans 13 residues.

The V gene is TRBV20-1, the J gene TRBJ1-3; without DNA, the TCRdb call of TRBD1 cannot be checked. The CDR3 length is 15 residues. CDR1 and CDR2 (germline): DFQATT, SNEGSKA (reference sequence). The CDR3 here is CSARARTGGGNTIYF.

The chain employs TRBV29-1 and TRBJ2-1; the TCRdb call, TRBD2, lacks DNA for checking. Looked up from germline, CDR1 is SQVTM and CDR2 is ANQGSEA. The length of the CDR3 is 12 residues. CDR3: CSVERTYNEQFF.

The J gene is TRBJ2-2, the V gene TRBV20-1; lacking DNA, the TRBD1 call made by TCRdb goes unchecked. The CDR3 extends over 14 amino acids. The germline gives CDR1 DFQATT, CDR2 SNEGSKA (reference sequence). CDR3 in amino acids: CSASPGGRTGELFF.

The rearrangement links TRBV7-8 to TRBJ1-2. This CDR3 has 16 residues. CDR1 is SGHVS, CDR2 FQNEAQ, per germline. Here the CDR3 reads CASSPLTSGHTTGYTF.

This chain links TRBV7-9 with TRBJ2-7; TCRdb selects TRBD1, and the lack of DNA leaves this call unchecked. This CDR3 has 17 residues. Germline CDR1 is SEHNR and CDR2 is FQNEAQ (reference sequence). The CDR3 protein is CASSRWPRGGSSYEQYF.

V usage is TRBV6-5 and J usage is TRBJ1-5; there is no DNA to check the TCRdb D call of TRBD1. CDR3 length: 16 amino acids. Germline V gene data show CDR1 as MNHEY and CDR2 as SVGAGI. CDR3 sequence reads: CASSFGGDLGNQPQHF.

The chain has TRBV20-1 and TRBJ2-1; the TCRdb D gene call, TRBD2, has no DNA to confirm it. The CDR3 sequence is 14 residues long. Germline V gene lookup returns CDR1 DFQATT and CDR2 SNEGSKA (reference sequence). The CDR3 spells CSARVTAAGNEQFF.

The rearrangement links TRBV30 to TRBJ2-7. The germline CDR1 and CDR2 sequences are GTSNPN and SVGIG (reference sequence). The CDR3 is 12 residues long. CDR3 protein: CAWSPIWNEQYF.

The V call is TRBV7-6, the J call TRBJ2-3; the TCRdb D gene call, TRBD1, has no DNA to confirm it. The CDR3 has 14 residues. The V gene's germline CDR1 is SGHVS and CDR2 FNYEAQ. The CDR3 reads CASSGRGGADTQYF.

This CDR3 is CSARQGLGEAFF. This chain uses TRBV29-1 with TRBJ1-1; the TCRdb D gene call, TRBD1, has no DNA to confirm it. Germline V gene data show CDR1 as SQVTM and CDR2 as ANQGSEA. The CDR3 sequence is 12 residues long. Together with reference TRBV29-1 and TRBJ1-1, the CDR3 gives the full variable domain: SAVISQKPSRDICQRGTSLTIQCQVDSQVTMMFWYRQQPGQSLTLIATANQGSEATYESGFVIDKFPISRPNLTFSTLTVSNMSPEDSSIYLCSARQGLGEAFFGQGTRLTVV.

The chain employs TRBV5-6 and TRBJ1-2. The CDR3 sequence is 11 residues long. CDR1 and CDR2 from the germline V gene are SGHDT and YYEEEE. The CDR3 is CASSGYYGYTF.